The rows below give T cell receptor beta chains drawn from one sample of a study of T cell responses to AZD1222 COVID-19 vaccine. Measured with immunoSEQ multiplex PCR; TCRdb has only the in-frame clones, and not every one. The repertoire holds 95,000 to 100,000 clones, with less than 85% as singletons. This sample comprised peripheral blood, obtained 28 days after the second AZD1222 dose. These receptors were collected from an adult who received the AZD1222 COVID-19 vaccine. The CDR3 runs from the conserved cysteine through the conserved F or W. Each record gives: clone size, J gene, D gene, V gene, CDR3 DNA, CDR3 protein. The D gene is left open where the match is weak. Clone size is not always given. Where it is, it says once, few, many or a class for expanded clones.

>once|TRBJ1-5|TRBD1|TRBV10-3
TGTGCCATCAGTGAGTCGGGACAGGGGGTCCAGCATTTT
CAISESGQGVQHF
>.|TRBJ2-5|TRBD2|TRBV7-9
TGTGCCAGCAGCTTAGCTAGCGGGGGAGGTGAGACCCAGTACTTC
CASSLASGGGETQYF
>.|TRBJ2-3|.|TRBV14
TGTGCCAGCAGCCAAAGAGCTCCTAGCACAGATACGCAGTATTTT
CASSQRAPSTDTQYF
>.|TRBJ1-1|.|TRBV5-4
TGTGCCAGCAGCAGCGGGCCTAGCGGTGATATGAACACTGAAGCTTTCTTT
CASSSGPSGDMNTEAFF
>.|TRBJ1-6|TRBD1|TRBV7-9
TGTGCCATCCACAGGGGAGGTAATAATTCACCCCTCCACTTT
CAIHRGGNNSPLHF
>.|TRBJ2-7|TRBD2|TRBV11-3
TGTGCCAGCGGACTAGGGGCTAGCGGGACTGGAGAGCAGTACTTC
CASGLGASGTGEQYF
>.|TRBJ1-5|.|TRBV7-9
TGTGCCAGCAGCTTAGAGGGCAGCAATCAGCCCCAGCATTTT
CASSLEGSNQPQHF
>.|TRBJ2-5|.|TRBV24-1
TGTGCCACCGGGGGAGGGGGACAAGAGACCCAGTACTTC
CATGGGGQETQYF
>.|TRBJ1-3|.|TRBV7-9
TGTGCCAGCAGCCCGCGGAGGGGTTCTGGAAACACCATATATTTT
CASSPRRGSGNTIYF
>.|TRBJ1-4|.|TRBV7-2
TGTGCCAGCAGGAACGCGGGGGGCGAAAAACTGTTTTTT
CASRNAGGEKLFF
>.|TRBJ2-4|TRBD1|TRBV4-2
TGTGCCAGCAGCCAAGAAGGACAGGGCCGATTGTTAGCCAAAAACATTCAGTACTTC
CASSQEGQGRLLAKNIQYF
>.|TRBJ1-6|TRBD1|TRBV10-3
TGTGCCATTAACACCGGGACAGGGGGTTCACCCCTCCACTTT
CAINTGTGGSPLHF
>few|TRBJ2-2|TRBD1|TRBV2
TGTGCCAGCAGGGAAACAGGGGGAACAATGAACACCGGGGAGCTGTTTTTT
CASRETGGTMNTGELFF
>.|TRBJ2-6|.|TRBV4-1
TGCGCCAGCAGCCAAGGCGACTCTCAACGGATGGTAATATCTGGGGCCAACGTCCTGACTTTC
CASSQGDSQRMVISGANVLTF
>.|TRBJ2-6|.|TRBV7-9
TGTGCCAGCAAGGCAGGCTTTCTCGCTGGGGCCAACGTCCTGACTTTC
CASKAGFLAGANVLTF
>.|TRBJ2-2|.|TRBV7-9
TGTGCCAGCAGCTTATCGTTAGCTACCCAGCCCGGGGAGCTGTTTTTT
CASSLSLATQPGELFF
>.|TRBJ2-3|.|TRBV2
TGTGCCAGCAGTGACCGCGGAGCGGTGGATACGCAGTATTTT
CASSDRGAVDTQYF
>.|TRBJ2-7|.|TRBV18
TGTGCCAGCTCCCCCCTTTATGGGGACGAGCAGTACTTC
CASSPLYGDEQYF
>.|TRBJ1-6|TRBD1|TRBV27
TGTGCCAGCAGTTGGACAGGGAATAATTCACCCCTCCACTTT
CASSWTGNNSPLHF
>.|TRBJ1-2|TRBD1|TRBV27
TGTGCCAGCAGTCCCCATCGGGACAGGGTCGACTATGGCTACACCTTC
CASSPHRDRVDYGYTF
>.|TRBJ2-2|TRBD2|TRBV7-9
TGTGCCAGCAGCTGGGGGGGAGAGACCGGGGAGCTGTTTTTT
CASSWGGETGELFF
>.|TRBJ2-1|.|TRBV5-4
TGTGCCAGCAGCTCCAGAACCGGGGATGGGTCCTACAATGAGCAGTTCTTC
CASSSRTGDGSYNEQFF
>.|TRBJ2-2|TRBD2|TRBV10-3
TGTGCCATCAGTCATAGCGGGACGAACACCGGGGAGCTGTTTTTT
CAISHSGTNTGELFF
>.|TRBJ2-7|.|TRBV5-4
TGTGCCAGCAGCTTGGACAGGGCCTCCTACGAGCAGTACTTC
CASSLDRASYEQYF
>few|TRBJ1-3|.|TRBV4-2
TGTGCCAGCAGCCAAACGGACAGCTCTGGAAACACCATATATTTT
CASSQTDSSGNTIYF
>.|TRBJ2-7|.|TRBV7-7
TGTGCCAGCAGTCGGGGTCCAAACCTATACGAGCAGTACTTC
CASSRGPNLYEQYF
>.|TRBJ2-7|TRBD1|TRBV6-5
TGTGCCAGCAGGGGGACAGGAAGCGAGCAGTACTTC
CASRGTGSEQYF
>.|TRBJ1-2|.|TRBV5-6
TGTGCCTTCACCCGGAGCCAATCTAACTATGGCTACACCTTC
CAFTRSQSNYGYTF
>.|TRBJ1-2|.|TRBV19
TGTGCCAGTAGACAGGGATTCGGGAACTATGGCTACACCTTC
CASRQGFGNYGYTF
>.|TRBJ2-2|.|TRBV19
TGTGCCACCCGAGGTCGGGGGAACACCGGGGAGCTGTTTTTT
CATRGRGNTGELFF
>.|TRBJ2-3|TRBD2|TRBV2
TGTGCCAGCAGTGTCTTGCGGAGCGGGGGCCCCGTGGGTACGCAGTATTTT
CASSVLRSGGPVGTQYF
>.|TRBJ1-2|TRBD1|TRBV9
TGTGCCAGCAGCGTAGGGGGGACAGACTATGGCTACACCTTC
CASSVGGTDYGYTF
>once|TRBJ2-2|.|TRBV6-5
TGTGCCAGCCGACAGGCGGCGAACACCGGGGAGCTGTTTTTT
CASRQAANTGELFF
>.|TRBJ2-3|.|TRBV12-5
TGTGCTAGTGGTTTGGACAGGGTCACAGATACGCAGTATTTT
CASGLDRVTDTQYF
>.|TRBJ1-2|TRBD1|TRBV4-1
TGCGCCAGCAGCCAAGGGGGACAGGGGAATAGGGGCTACACCTTC
CASSQGGQGNRGYTF
>.|TRBJ1-1|TRBD1|TRBV7-9
TGTGCCAGCAGCCGGGGGCAGGGGGCGGACACTGAAGCTTTCTTT
CASSRGQGADTEAFF
>once|TRBJ1-2|.|TRBV27
TGTGCCAGCAGGCTGCAGGGTTCAGCTAACTATGGCTACACCTTC
CASRLQGSANYGYTF
>.|TRBJ2-7|.|TRBV3-1/TRBV3-2
TGTGCCAGCAGCCTAGGCCTGGCGGTACACTACGAGCAGTACTTC
CASSLGLAVHYEQYF
>few|TRBJ1-2|TRBD1|TRBV5-1
TGCGCCAGCGCTGAGTCACAGGACAGGGCTTTTGGCTACACCTTC
CASAESQDRAFGYTF
>.|TRBJ2-5|TRBD2|TRBV27
TGTGCCAGCAGTGGACGACTAGCGGGGGGAGCCAGGACCCAGTACTTC
CASSGRLAGGARTQYF
>.|TRBJ2-7|.|TRBV7-2
TGTGCCAGCAGCCGCCGGCCGCTAGCGCTCTACGAGCAGTACTTC
CASSRRPLALYEQYF
>.|TRBJ1-2|TRBD1|TRBV11-2
TGTGCCAGCAGCATGACAGGGCCGGGCTATGGCTACACCTTC
CASSMTGPGYGYTF
>.|TRBJ2-1|.|TRBV18
TGTGCCAGCTCACCAGGTACGACTTCGAATGAGCAGTTCTTC
CASSPGTTSNEQFF
>.|TRBJ1-2|.|TRBV25-1
TGTGCCAGCAGGGACAGCTGGAACTATGGCTACACCTTC
CASRDSWNYGYTF
>.|TRBJ1-3|.|TRBV15
TGTGCCACCTCCTCGTCTGTCGGAAACACCATATATTTT
CATSSSVGNTIYF
>.|TRBJ1-2|TRBD1|TRBV5-1
TGCGCCAGCAGCTTGGCCGGGACAGGCTCGGATGGCTACACCTTC
CASSLAGTGSDGYTF
>.|TRBJ1-1|.|TRBV5-1
TGCGCCAGCAGCTTGATGGATATCAGGAACACTGAAGCTTTCTTT
CASSLMDIRNTEAFF
>.|TRBJ1-3|.|TRBV29-1
TGCAGCGTTGTAGGCGCCGGATTCTCTGGAAACACCATATATTTT
CSVVGAGFSGNTIYF
>.|TRBJ1-6|TRBD1|TRBV2
TGTGCCAGCCGACAGGGGGCGCGTTCACCCCTCCACTTT
CASRQGARSPLHF
>.|TRBJ2-3|.|TRBV18
TGTGCCAGCTCACCACCGCCGGGGCGCACAGATACGCAGTATTTT
CASSPPPGRTDTQYF
>.|TRBJ1-4|.|TRBV21-1
TGTGCCAGCAGCAAAGCGCTGGGGACCCTAGAATTGAAACTGTTTTTT
CASSKALGTLELKLFF
>.|TRBJ1-5|.|TRBV6-5
TGTGCCAGCAGTCCGACAGGTAATAGCAATCAGCCCCAGCATTTT
CASSPTGNSNQPQHF
>.|TRBJ1-4|.|TRBV19
TGTGCCAGTAGTCTCTCCGCCGGGACGGCGAATGAAAAACTGTTTTTT
CASSLSAGTANEKLFF
>.|TRBJ2-2|.|TRBV9
TGTGCCAGCAGCGTAGCTTTAAGATCCGGGGAGCTGTTTTTT
CASSVALRSGELFF
>.|TRBJ1-2|.|TRBV6-5
TGTGCCAGCAGTCCCGGGAACTATGGCTACACCTTC
CASSPGNYGYTF
>.|TRBJ1-2|TRBD1|TRBV5-6
TGTGCCAGCAGCTTCCGACAGGGGAACCTGGATGGCTACACCTTC
CASSFRQGNLDGYTF
>.|TRBJ2-7|.|TRBV6-1
TGTGCCAGCAGTGAAGGGCCCGGGGCCTCTCCCTACGAGCAGTACTTC
CASSEGPGASPYEQYF
>.|TRBJ1-1|.|TRBV6-5
TGTGCCAGCAGCAAAGGGGTAGTAACGAACACTGAAGCTTTCTTT
CASSKGVVTNTEAFF